One and the same sample provided the 6 T cell receptor beta chains below, sequenced in a study of T cell repertoires in cytomegalovirus infection (dated by TCRdb to the late 2010s). These receptors' antigens are unknown. The intended sense of this specimen's treatment or condition label: in vitro stimulation with specific CMV peptide epitopes to enrich CMV-specific T cells. Sequencing instrument: Illumina HiSeq 1500. TCRdb handled the public reads itself, with Q25 trimming in fastp and clone calling in MiXCR, and kept productive beta chains. Identical CDR3 proteins give one entry, which carries the most common genes and DNA. The sample table shows some 62,000 distinct CDR3 sequences, and 20% are seen once. The top ten constitute more than 65% of the sample. The sequencing used CD8+ T cells from cultured PBMCs, collected from culture after CMV antigen stimulation. The receptors were sampled from a human donor in good health (CMV status not recorded). Some clones in this sample may be carry-over from other donors' samples.

The chain joins TRBV7-9 to TRBJ1-1; TRBD1 is a possible D gene (5 bases). The CDR3 consists of 15 residues. CDR1 is SEHNR and CDR2 is FQNEAQ in the germline V gene (reference sequence). V shed 6 bases and J shed 1 base, with 15 bases lying between them. The CDR3, as DNA: TGTGCCAGCAGTCCTCCAGGGAGTTCGAACACTGAAGCTTTCTTT. It is translated as CASSPPGSSNTEAFF. The full variable domain, rest sourced from reference TRBV7-9 and TRBJ1-1, is DTGVSQNPRHKITKRGQNVTFRCDPISEHNRLYWYRQTLGQGPEFLTYFQNEAQLEKSRLLSDRFSAERPKGSFSTLEIQRTEQGDSAMYLCASSPPGSSNTEAFFGQGTRLTVV.

This rearrangement joins TRBV27 to TRBJ2-7; the D is unclear. The V gene lost 6 bases and the J gene lost 7 bases, with 19 bases spanning the gap. This CDR3 comprises 14 residues. Germline values: CDR1 MNHEY, CDR2 SMNVEV (reference sequence). CDR3 residues: CASSLNGPRREQYF. As DNA, the CDR3 is TGTGCCAGCAGCCTTAATGGGCCTCGACGAGAGCAGTACTTC.

Remarks on this clonotype: A read error may explain this, as a much larger clone is one base away. V usage is TRBV7-8 and J usage is TRBJ2-7; D unresolved. Per germline, CDR1 SGHVS and CDR2 FQNEAQ. The CDR3 sequence is 13 residues long. This CDR3 reads CASTLDETALEYF. In DNA, the CDR3 is TGTGCCAGCACCTTAGACGAGACGGCTTTGGAGTACTTC.

The chain uses TRBV12-3 or TRBV12-4 and TRBJ2-2; D uncertain. Trimming stripped 5 bases from V and 1 base from J, with 5 bases between. CDR3 length: 13 amino acids. The CDR3 DNA reads TGTGCCAGCAGTCGAGGGAACACCGGGGAGCTGTTTTTT. This translates into CASSRGNTGELFF.

This chain uses TRBV7-9 with TRBJ1-1; maybe TRBD1 (5 bases). Trimming took off 8 bases at V and 3 bases at J, with 16 bases between the two ends. In germline, CDR1 is SEHNR, CDR2 FQNEAQ (reference sequence). The CDR3 loop spans 14 amino acids. The CDR3 region is CASSVGGRDTEAFF. The CDR3 bases are TGTGCCAGCTCTGTCGGGGGGAGGGACACTGAAGCTTTCTTT.

The genes are TRBV6-2 or TRBV6-3 and TRBJ1-2; D not certain. V shed 2 bases and J shed 3 bases, with 4 bases lying between them. The CDR3 runs to 12 residues. From germline, CDR1 is MNHEY and CDR2 SVGEGT. CDR3 residues: CASSYVDYGYTF. The CDR3 nucleotides read TGTGCCAGCAGTTACGTGGACTATGGCTACACCTTC.